Following are 12 T cell receptor beta chains from one sample sequenced in a study of shared clonotypes between healthy human individuals. TCRdb keeps only in-frame clones here, not all; method: immunoSEQ multiplex PCR. This table holds 2 million to 3 million clones, around nine tenths found once. Sequenced sample: naive CD4+ T cells sorted from blood. Sample subset: CD45RA+ positively selected. Every receptor here comes from a man between 18 and 35 years old in good health.

J is TRBJ2-7 and V is TRBV18; 9 positions agree with TRBD1. Germline CDR1 KGHSH, CDR2 LQKENI. The CDR3 extends over 14 amino acids. With 4 bases clipped from V and 5 bases from J, the junction kept 6 bases outside the gene matches. The CDR3 loop reads CASSQYTGGNEQYF. The CDR3 DNA reads TGTGCCAGCTCACAATATACAGGGGGCAACGAGCAGTACTTC.

The chain is built from TRBV4-1 and TRBJ2-5; TRBD1 agrees at 9 bases. Trimming took 3 bases from V and 5 from J; bases not matched to a gene: 7. The CDR3 is 15 amino acids. Germline-derived CDR1 and CDR2 are MGHRA and YSYEKL. The CDR3 loop is CASSQWDRAPETQYF. CDR3 DNA: TGCGCCAGCAGCCAGTGGGACAGGGCCCCGGAGACCCAGTACTTC.

V gene TRBV10-1 combines with J gene TRBJ2-7; no clear D gene. V dropped 10 bases and J dropped 4 bases, with 5 bases sitting between them. The germline gives CDR1 WNHNN, CDR2 SYGVQD (reference sequence). CDR3 length equals 9 residues. The CDR3 loop is CANKYEQYF. DNA for the CDR3: TGCGCCAACAAGTACGAGCAGTACTTC.

The V gene is TRBV9, the J gene TRBJ1-2; D not resolved. The CDR3 runs 15 residues. Germline assignment: CDR1 SGDLS and CDR2 YYNGEE. V was shortened by 4 bases and J by 0 bases, with 13 bases between the two germline ends. The DNA for the CDR3 is TGTGCCAGCAGCCGCAAGGCGGAGGCTAACTATGGCTACACCTTC. Translation: CASSRKAEANYGYTF.

The J gene is TRBJ1-2, the V gene TRBV7-9, with 7 bases fitting TRBD1. This CDR3 spans 17 amino acids. The J segment lost 5 bases and the V segment lost 5 bases, leaving 17 bases of the junction unmatched. CDR1 is SEHNR and CDR2 is FQNEAQ in the germline V gene (reference sequence). The CDR3 protein is CASSPWLSSGTAYGYTF. CDR3 sequence (DNA): TGTGCCAGCAGCCCCTGGTTGTCTTCCGGGACAGCTTATGGCTACACCTTC.

This chain connects TRBV5-4 to TRBJ2-1; 7 bases are shared with TRBD1. V dropped 3 bases and J dropped 0; count of bases not matched to a gene: 6. CDR1 is SGHNT, CDR2 YYREEE, per germline (reference sequence). The CDR3 runs to 16 residues. This chain's CDR3 is CASSSGTDSSYNEQFF. The CDR3 DNA reads as TGTGCCAGCAGCTCCGGGACAGATAGCTCCTACAATGAGCAGTTCTTC.

The chain is built from TRBV30 and TRBJ1-2; the D is unclear. The CDR3 contains 14 residues. Per germline, CDR1 GTSNPN and CDR2 SVGIG (reference sequence). V was clipped by 0 bases and J by 4 bases, with 12 bases between them. The CDR3 sequence: CAWSVRTDSYGYTF. CDR3 sequence (DNA): TGTGCCTGGAGTGTACGGACTGACTCCTATGGCTACACCTTC.

The CDR3 DNA reads as TGCGCCAGCAGTGCTTCGGGGGTCCTCACAGATACGCAGTATTTT. This translates into CASSASGVLTDTQYF. The chain employs TRBV10-1 and TRBJ2-3; tentative D call: TRBD2 (6 bases). The CDR3 is 15 residues long. Between the trimmed V and J ends, which lost 4 bases and 2 bases, there was a span of 13 bases. CDR1 and CDR2 from the germline V gene are WNHNN and SYGVQD (reference sequence).

V usage is TRBV7-2 and J usage is TRBJ1-1; D is undetermined. This CDR3 comprises 15 residues. Germline V lookup: CDR1 SGHTA, CDR2 FQGNSA. The ends were cut back, 1 base at V and 3 bases at J, with 12 bases in the middle. The CDR3 region has the DNA TGTGCCAGCAGCTTAGGGGGTGCGGGAGACACTGAAGCTTTCTTT. Residues: CASSLGGAGDTEAFF.

This sequence joins TRBV6-4 and TRBJ2-3; D unresolved. Germline values: CDR1 MRHNA, CDR2 SNTAGT. The CDR3 sequence is 12 residues long. Between the trimmed V and J ends, which lost 8 bases and 1 base, there was a span of 7 bases. CDR3 bases: TGTGCCAGCTCGAGCGGCACAGATACGCAGTATTTT. Its translation: CASSSGTDTQYF.

On this clone itself: Other DNA sequences of this sample code for an identical CDR3. The chain employs TRBV28 and TRBJ1-1; D call uncertain. The CDR3 extends over 13 amino acids. Germline CDR1 MDHEN, CDR2 SYDVKM. Trimming removed 1 base from V and 1 base from J, with 4 bases in between. The CDR3 nucleotides read TGTGCCAGCAGTTTATTAGCGAACACTGAAGCTTTCTTT. This gives the protein CASSLLANTEAFF.

The chain recombines TRBV5-6 with TRBJ1-2; possibly TRBD1 for D (5 bases). The germline gives CDR1 SGHDT, CDR2 YYEEEE. V was clipped by 5 bases and J by 0 bases, with 11 bases between them. This CDR3 is 14 amino acids long. The CDR3 DNA reads TGTGCCAGCAGTTTCGCAGGGACTAACTATGGCTACACCTTC. Its protein product is CASSFAGTNYGYTF.